This T cell receptor (beta chain) was recorded in a study of blood T cell repertoires in COVID-19. Overall study: Sites across the United States, Italy and Spain contributed samples from acute and convalescent COVID-19.

This CDR3 has 16 residues. Germline V lookup: CDR1 MNHEY, CDR2 SMNVEV (reference sequence). Trimming shortened V by 5 bases and J by 5 bases, and 22 bases separated the two germline ends. How the authors handled the data: It was from reference gene primer amplification that nucleated cell counts were estimated. TCRdb's copy holds only in-frame clones and misses some; the assay was immunoSEQ multiplex PCR. V, J and clone size derive from that table, while D and trimming were established from the DNA sequence. There are around 250,000 clones in the sample; approximately 86% occur only once, and less than 8.5% lies in the top ten.

This sequence joins TRBV27 and TRBJ2-7; D is possibly TRBD2 (5 bases). This clonotype originated in a woman aged 65 to 85 with active or convalescent COVID-19. Sequenced sample: peripheral blood. CDR3 residues: CASSPRRTLDPNEQYF. The CDR3 DNA sequence: TGTGCCAGCAGTCCCCGCCGGACTCTTGATCCTAACGAGCAGTACTTC.